The 19 T cell receptor beta chains below were found in one sample sequenced in a study of cytomegalovirus exposure and HLA in healthy donors. Generated by immunoSEQ multiplex PCR, the TCRdb table keeps only in-frame clones and is missing some. Of roughly 59,000 clones in the sample, around 93% are singletons; the top ten hold around 7%. Material: PBMCs. The source is a woman aged 18-30 years in good health and CMV-seropositive.

The CDR3 coding sequence is TGTGCCAGTAGCTCGCCGGGACAGGGGAATACTGAAGCTTTCTTT. This codes for CASSSPGQGNTEAFF. This chain joins TRBV19 and TRBJ1-1, with 10 bases fitting TRBD1. The CDR3 loop spans 15 amino acids. The V segment lost 6 bases and the J segment 5 bases; nucleotides outside the gene matches: 9. Germline loops: CDR1 LNHDA, CDR2 SQIVND (reference sequence).

The V and J genes are TRBV5-6 and TRBJ1-3; no firm D call. V lost 1 base and J lost 4, with 3 bases in between. The CDR3 consists of 12 residues. CDR1 is SGHDT, CDR2 YYEEEE, per germline. The CDR3 bases are TGTGCCAGCAGCTTGCAGGGAAACACCATATATTTT. Translated, it gives CASSLQGNTIYF.

The chain combines TRBV30 with TRBJ2-5; D gene unclear. Germline CDR1 GTSNPN, CDR2 SVGIG (reference sequence). The length of the CDR3 is 11 residues. The V gene lost 0 bases and the J gene lost 5 bases, with 4 bases spanning the gap. The CDR3 is CAWSVSETQYF. The CDR3 DNA reads TGTGCCTGGAGTGTCTCGGAGACCCAGTACTTC.

The CDR3 spells CASRMTGNTEAFF. As DNA, the CDR3 is TGTGCCAGCAGGATGACAGGAAACACTGAAGCTTTCTTT. This chain connects TRBV2 to TRBJ1-1; tentatively, D is TRBD1 (6 bases). Germline V gives CDR1 SNHLY, CDR2 FYNNEI. The ends were cut back, 6 bases at V and 2 bases at J, with 10 bases in the middle. The CDR3 loop spans 13 amino acids.

The chain joins TRBV5-6 to TRBJ2-3, with TRBD1 matching 8 bases. The CDR3 is 15 residues long. Unmatched junction bases numbered 8, after V lost 7 bases and J lost 1 base. Germline CDR1 SGHDT, CDR2 YYEEEE. The CDR3 DNA reads as TGTGCCAGCTGTTCGGACAGGGTCGGCACAGATACGCAGTATTTT. Translation: CASCSDRVGTDTQYF.

The V and J genes are TRBV7-9 and TRBJ1-2; D is unclear. Trimming removed 1 base at V and 4 bases at J, with 13 bases between. Per the germline V gene, CDR1 is SEHNR and CDR2 is FQNEAQ (reference sequence). The CDR3 loop spans 15 amino acids. The CDR3 loop reads CASSLVALLGYGYTF. The CDR3 bases are TGTGCCAGCAGCTTAGTTGCCCTCCTCGGCTATGGCTACACCTTC.

The rearrangement links TRBV11-2 to TRBJ1-5; TRBD1 is a possible D gene (5 bases). Germline-derived CDR1 and CDR2 are SGHAT and FQNNGV. CDR3 size: 14 residues. V was pared by 2 bases and J by 7 bases, with 12 bases between. Here the CDR3 DNA reads TGTGCCAGCAGCTTATATCCAGGGAGGCAGCCCCAGCATTTT. Translation gives CASSLYPGRQPQHF.

The chain recombines TRBV30 with TRBJ1-3, with D maybe TRBD1 (5 bases). Deletions cut 4 bases from V and 0 bases from J, with 13 bases between. Germline values: CDR1 GTSNPN, CDR2 SVGIG (reference sequence). The CDR3 runs 15 residues. CDR3 sequence (DNA): TGTGCCTGGAAACTCGCAGGGTTCTCTGGAAACACCATATATTTT. Translation gives CAWKLAGFSGNTIYF. The complete variable domain, with remaining parts taken from reference TRBV30 and TRBJ1-3, reads SQTIHQWPATLVQPVGSPLSLECTVEGTSNPNLYWYRQAAGRGLQLLFYSVGIGQISSEVPQNLSASRPQDRQFILSSKKLLLSDSGFYLCAWKLAGFSGNTIYFGEGSWLTVV.

The rearrangement joins TRBV29-1 to TRBJ1-1; TRBD1 matches 10 bases. Germline CDR1 and CDR2: SQVTM and ANQGSEA. This CDR3 comprises 13 residues. Trimming took 7 bases from V and 3 from J; bases not matched to a gene: 5. CDR3 loop: CSGRQGAHTEAFF. CDR3 DNA sequence: TGCAGCGGACGACAGGGGGCGCACACTGAAGCTTTCTTT.

V gene TRBV27 combines with J gene TRBJ2-1; 7 bases fit TRBD2. This CDR3 has 15 residues. In germline, CDR1 is MNHEY, CDR2 SMNVEV (reference sequence). J lost 0 bases, V lost 8 bases, and 7 bases had no gene match. CDR3 bases: TGTGCCAGCGTACGCGGGGGTCTCTCCTACAATGAGCAGTTCTTC. Its translation is CASVRGGLSYNEQFF.

J is TRBJ2-2 and V is TRBV7-3, with 7 bases aligning to TRBD2. Germline V gene data show CDR1 as SGHTA and CDR2 as FQGTGA. This CDR3 has 14 residues. The J segment lost 5 bases and the V segment lost 5 bases, leaving 5 bases of the junction unmatched. CDR3 loop: CASSTNSGTGELFF. DNA for the CDR3: TGTGCCAGCAGCACAAATAGCGGGACCGGGGAGCTGTTTTTT.

The chain has TRBV28 and TRBJ2-7; 8 nucleotides line up with TRBD2. This CDR3 is 14 amino acids long. V lost 6 bases and J lost 4; bases outside the gene matches: 8. Germline CDR1 and CDR2: MDHEN and SYDVKM. For the CDR3, the DNA is TGTGCCAGCAGGCCCTATAGCGGGAAGTACGAGCAGTACTTC. It is translated as CASRPYSGKYEQYF.

The chain employs TRBV19 and TRBJ2-7, with D hard to call. V shed 1 base and J shed 0 bases, with 10 bases lying between them. There are 15 residues in the CDR3. Germline V gene sequence: CDR1 LNHDA, CDR2 SQIVND (reference sequence). The CDR3 loop is CASSIGHLSSYEQYF. The CDR3 nucleotides read TGTGCCAGTAGTATAGGACACCTTTCCTCCTACGAGCAGTACTTC.

The genes are TRBV19 and TRBJ1-2; no clear D. This CDR3 has 12 amino acids. The germline V and J ends were trimmed by 5 bases and 7 bases, with 11 bases remaining between them. Germline CDR1 LNHDA, CDR2 SQIVND (reference sequence). CDR3 DNA sequence: TGTGCCAGTAGTTTCCAGGTTGGTGGCTACACCTTC. As protein: CASSFQVGGYTF.

The chain links TRBV4-3 to TRBJ1-2; 7 nucleotides agree with TRBD1. Germline-derived CDR1 and CDR2 are LGHNA and YSLEER. V lost 0 bases to trimming and J lost 6 bases; unmatched junction nucleotides: 7. This CDR3 spans 15 amino acids. CDR3 residues: CASSQDRGFGNGYTF. The CDR3 bases are TGCGCCAGCAGCCAAGACAGGGGGTTTGGAAATGGCTACACCTTC.

The V and J genes are TRBV19 and TRBJ1-4; no clear D. Germline V CDR1 and CDR2: LNHDA, SQIVND (reference sequence). CDR3 size: 17 residues. Trimming took 5 bases from V and 2 from J, leaving 18 bases between them. The CDR3 DNA reads TGTGCCAGTAGTTCCCGAGGCCATTCCTCGACTAATGAAAAACTGTTTTTT. This translates into CASSSRGHSSTNEKLFF.

The chain carries TRBV10-3 and TRBJ1-1; TRBD1 might be the D (6 bases). The CDR3 length is 13 residues. Germline assignment: CDR1 ENHRY and CDR2 SYGVKD. CDR3 sequence: CALQAGENTEAFF. Written as DNA, the CDR3 is TGTGCATTGCAAGCAGGGGAGAACACTGAAGCTTTCTTT.

V usage is TRBV28 and J usage is TRBJ2-7, with 9 positions matching TRBD2. V was clipped by 5 bases and J by 7 bases; unmatched bases: 6. CDR3 length equals 13 residues. From germline, CDR1 is MDHEN and CDR2 SYDVKM. CDR3: CASSSGGPLEQYF. Here the CDR3 DNA reads TGTGCCAGCAGTAGCGGGGGGCCCCTAGAGCAGTACTTC.

The V gene is TRBV7-3, the J gene TRBJ2-1, with D possibly being TRBD2 (5 bases). V was clipped by 3 bases and J by 7 bases, with 10 bases between them. CDR1 is SGHTA, CDR2 FQGTGA, per germline. CDR3 length equals 13 residues. CDR3 sequence reads: CASSFLSGNEQFF. The CDR3 DNA follows: TGTGCCAGCAGCTTCTTATCGGGAAATGAGCAGTTCTTC.